These 14 T cell receptor beta chains share one sample of origin, sequenced in a study of shared clonotypes between healthy human individuals (dated by TCRdb to about 2020). Receptor amplification or capture employed the immunoSEQ multiplex PCR assay. TCRdb mirrors the immuneACCESS table, restricted to in-frame sequences. Some clones are absent from its copies; in checked studies, under half trace to an unresolved V gene, and the reason for the others is unknown. The sample data list millions of clones, and around 90% of these were observed just once. Of the sample, roughly 0.13% falls within the top ten clones. The sequencing sample was made of naive CD4+ T cells sorted from blood. Reading the label with the study, this specimen's cell subset or site is: CD45RA+ positively selected. These receptors all stem from a man younger than 35 in good health.

This rearrangement joins TRBV2 to TRBJ2-3; 8 nucleotides align to TRBD2. With 2 bases clipped from V and 0 bases from J, the junction kept 4 bases outside the gene matches. The germline gives CDR1 SNHLY, CDR2 FYNNEI. This CDR3 comprises 16 residues. The CDR3 DNA sequence: TGTGCCAGCAGTGAAAGGGCGGGGGGAAGCACAGATACGCAGTATTTT. Amino acids: CASSERAGGSTDTQYF.

V usage is TRBV23-1 and J usage is TRBJ2-2, with a weak D call TRBD2 (7 bases). TRBV23-1 is filed as an ORF, its function uncertain. The CDR3 totals 15 residues. Trimming left V 6 bases short and J 5 bases short, with 16 bases between. The CDR3 DNA follows: TGCGCCAGCAGCCCTCCGGGGGGCGCGACCGGGGAGCTGTTTTTT. It translates to CASSPPGGATGELFF.

V is TRBV5-1 and J is TRBJ2-1; weak D call: TRBD2 (6 bases). This CDR3 is built from 16 residues. Trimming left V 0 bases short and J 10 bases short, with 20 bases between. Germline CDR1 and CDR2: SGHRS and YFSETQ. The CDR3 nucleotides are TGCGCCAGCAGCTTGGAATCGGCGGGATTAGTCCACGAGCAGTTCTTC. It is translated as CASSLESAGLVHEQFF.

The chain employs TRBV2 and TRBJ2-3, with 9 bases fitting TRBD2. This CDR3 is built from 16 residues. V lost 5 bases, J lost 6 bases, and 12 bases stayed unmatched. Per germline, CDR1 SNHLY and CDR2 FYNNEI. Written as DNA, the CDR3 is TGTGCCAGCAGTCCCCAGCTAAGGACTAGCGTCGATACGCAGTATTTT. This codes for CASSPQLRTSVDTQYF.

This chain joins TRBV18 and TRBJ2-7, with D tentatively TRBD2 (7 bases). The V and J ends lost 0 bases and 3 bases respectively, with 15 bases between them. The CDR3 runs 16 residues. Germline CDR1 and CDR2: KGHSH and LQKENI. DNA of the CDR3: TGTGCCAGCTCACCACCGGGGGGGACACAAAACTACGAGCAGTACTTC. Its protein is CASSPPGGTQNYEQYF. The complete variable domain, with remaining parts taken from reference TRBV18 and TRBJ2-7, reads NAGVMQNPRHLVRRRGQEARLRCSPMKGHSHVYWYRQLPEEGLKFMVYLQKENIIDESGMPKERFSAEFPKEGPSILRIQQVVRGDSAAYFCASSPPGGTQNYEQYFGPGTRLTVT.

The chain employs TRBV6-1 and TRBJ1-5; D is perhaps TRBD1 (6 bases). V was pared by 2 bases and J by 5 bases, with 13 bases between. The V gene's germline CDR1 is MNHNS and CDR2 SASEGT. This CDR3 region has 15 residues. In DNA, the CDR3 is TGTGCCAGCAGTGAACACAGGGTAGGGGATCAGCCCCAGCATTTT. Translated: CASSEHRVGDQPQHF.

The chain links TRBV7-3 to TRBJ2-2, with no clear D. CDR3 length: 11 amino acids. The germline V gene has CDR1 SGHTA and CDR2 FQGTGA. The V gene lost 6 bases and the J gene lost 5 bases, with 4 bases spanning the gap. The CDR3 spells CASRATGELFF. In DNA form, the CDR3 reads TGTGCCAGCAGAGCTACCGGGGAGCTGTTTTTT.

In its sample, this clone was seen once. V is TRBV19 and J is TRBJ1-4; the D gene is possibly TRBD1 (6 bases). The CDR3 has 12 residues. Germline V gives CDR1 LNHDA, CDR2 SQIVND (reference sequence). V lost 5 bases, J lost 6 bases, and 7 bases lay in between. The CDR3 is CASSQGYEKLFF. The DNA for the CDR3 is TGTGCCAGTAGTCAGGGGTATGAAAAACTGTTTTTT.

The CDR3 sequence is CASSVGQVLAKNIQYF. The DNA of the CDR3 is TGTGCCAGCAGCGTGGGACAGGTGCTAGCCAAAAACATTCAGTACTTC. This rearrangement joins TRBV7-2 to TRBJ2-4, with 8 bases identical to TRBD1. V dropped 5 bases and J dropped 0; count of bases not matched to a gene: 6. The germline V gene has CDR1 SGHTA and CDR2 FQGNSA. This CDR3 has 16 residues.

In regard to this clone: This same CDR3 is encoded by further DNA sequences in the sample. The chain uses TRBV5-1 and TRBJ2-3; D is possibly TRBD1 (5 bases). The V gene's germline CDR1 is SGHRS and CDR2 YFSETQ. V lost 0 bases, J lost 4 bases, and 9 bases lay in between. This CDR3 has 14 residues. In DNA form, the CDR3 reads TGCGCCAGCAGCTTGGTAGCAGGGTCAGATACGCAGTATTTT. Translated: CASSLVAGSDTQYF.

This clone appeared a single time. V gene TRBV27 combines with J gene TRBJ1-6; 8 nucleotides line up with TRBD1. The germline V gene encodes CDR1 MNHEY and CDR2 SMNVEV (reference sequence). This CDR3 is 18 amino acids long. After removal of 9 bases from V and 0 bases from J, the junction contained 13 bases not matched to a gene. CDR3: CASATGQVVNSYNSPLHF. The CDR3 DNA is TGTGCCAGTGCGACGGGACAGGTGGTAAACTCCTATAATTCACCCCTCCACTTT.

V gene TRBV28 combines with J gene TRBJ2-7, with D possibly TRBD2 on 5 matching bases. Germline-derived CDR1 and CDR2 are MDHEN and SYDVKM. Trimming removed 7 bases from V and 2 bases from J, with 15 bases in between. This CDR3 is 14 amino acids long. For the CDR3, the DNA is TGTGCCAGCAACGCAGCCGGGGTCACCTACGAGCAGTACTTC. Encoded protein: CASNAAGVTYEQYF. The full variable domain, completed using reference TRBV28 and TRBJ2-7, is DVKVTQSSRYLVKRTGEKVFLECVQDMDHENMFWYRQDPGLGLRLIYFSYDVKMKEKGDIPEGYSVSREKKERFSLILESASTNQTSMYLCASNAAGVTYEQYFGPGTRLTVT.

V and J are TRBV19 and TRBJ2-5; 11 bases are a match to TRBD1. V gave up 10 bases and J gave up 5 bases; unmatched junction bases: 12. The germline CDR1 and CDR2 sequences are LNHDA and SQIVND (reference sequence). The CDR3 has 15 residues. The CDR3 sequence: CAIPRWTGGPETQYF. The CDR3 DNA is TGTGCCATTCCCCGATGGACAGGGGGCCCGGAGACCCAGTACTTC.

The rearrangement uses TRBV14 and TRBJ1-2; unclear D gene. In germline, CDR1 is SGHDN, CDR2 FVKESK. V was clipped by 3 bases and J by 5 bases, with 16 bases between them. The CDR3 is made up of 15 amino acids. The CDR3 DNA follows: TGTGCCAGCAGCCATGGAACGTCTGGCGGGTATGGCTACACCTTC. Protein: CASSHGTSGGYGYTF.